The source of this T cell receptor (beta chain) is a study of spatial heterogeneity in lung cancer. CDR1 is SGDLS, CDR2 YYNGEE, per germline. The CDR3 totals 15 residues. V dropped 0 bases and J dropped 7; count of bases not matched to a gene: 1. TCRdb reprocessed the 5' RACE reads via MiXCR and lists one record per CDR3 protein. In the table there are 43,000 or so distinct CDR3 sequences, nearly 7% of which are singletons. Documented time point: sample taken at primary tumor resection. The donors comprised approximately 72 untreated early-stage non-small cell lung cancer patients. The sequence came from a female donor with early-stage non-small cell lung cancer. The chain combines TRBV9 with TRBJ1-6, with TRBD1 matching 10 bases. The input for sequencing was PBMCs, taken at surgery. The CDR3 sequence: CASSVEDRGNSPLHF. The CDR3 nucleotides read TGTGCCAGCAGCGTAGAGGACAGGGGGAATTCACCCCTCCACTTT.